The 23 T cell receptor beta chains listed next were all sequenced from one sample in a study of blood T cell repertoires in COVID-19. Assay used: immunoSEQ multiplex PCR; TCRdb lists only in-frame clones, some missing. The repertoire includes nearly 200,000 clones, about 88% of them detected once, and about 6.8% sits in the top ten. The sample was peripheral blood. These receptors came from a woman in her thirties or forties who had recovered from COVID-19.

The chain couples TRBV3-1 (or the pseudogene TRBV3-2) to TRBJ2-7; TRBD2 agrees at 10 bases. CDR3 length: 13 amino acids. V lost 4 bases, J lost 9 bases, and 6 bases stayed unmatched. Germline lookup yields CDR1 LGHDT and CDR2 YNNKEL (reference sequence). In nucleotides, the CDR3 is TGTGCCAGCAGCCCCAGGACTAGCGGTATGCAGTACTTC. Its translation is CASSPRTSGMQYF.

V gene TRBV30 combines with J gene TRBJ2-7; no clear D gene. The V gene's germline CDR1 is GTSNPN and CDR2 SVGIG (reference sequence). The CDR3 has 12 amino acids. Trimming cost V 2 bases and J 2 bases, with 7 bases left between them. CDR3 sequence: CAWSTGPYEQYF. Written as DNA, the CDR3 is TGTGCCTGGAGTACGGGTCCCTACGAGCAGTACTTC.

This clone was detected a few times. The rearrangement links TRBV10-3 to TRBJ1-1; 9 bases match TRBD1. Germline V CDR1 and CDR2: ENHRY, SYGVKD. The CDR3 sequence is 14 residues long. With 6 bases clipped from V and 5 bases from J, the junction kept 7 bases outside the gene matches. The CDR3 DNA reads as TGTGCCATCAGAAGACAGGGGGGGGAGACTGAAGCTTTCTTT. It specifies CAIRRQGGETEAFF.

This sequence joins TRBV6-8 and TRBJ2-1; a possible D gene is TRBD1 (6 bases). Germline CDR1 MNHGY, CDR2 SAAAGT. The CDR3 covers 14 residues. V was shortened by 7 bases and J by 5 bases, with 15 bases between the two germline ends. The CDR3 is CASKGTRDNNEQFF. The CDR3 coding sequence is TGTGCCAGCAAGGGGACACGGGATAACAATGAGCAGTTCTTC.

This chain connects TRBV2 to TRBJ1-6; no definite D call. V lost 4 bases to trimming and J lost 4 bases, with 8 bases between them. CDR3 size: 14 residues. The germline gives CDR1 SNHLY, CDR2 FYNNEI. The CDR3 sequence is CASSAQAYNSPLHF. In DNA form, the CDR3 reads TGTGCCAGCAGTGCCCAGGCTTATAATTCACCCCTCCACTTT.

This sequence joins TRBV5-1 and TRBJ2-3; 9 nucleotides align to TRBD2. The germline gives CDR1 SGHRS, CDR2 YFSETQ. The CDR3 is made up of 15 amino acids. Unmatched junction bases numbered 3, after V lost 1 base and J lost 3 bases. CDR3: CASSLTTSGTDTQYF. The CDR3 nucleotides read TGCGCCAGCAGCTTGACGACTAGCGGTACAGATACGCAGTATTTT.

This chain joins TRBV5-1 and TRBJ1-4; no definite D call. Germline CDR1 SGHRS, CDR2 YFSETQ. The germline V and J ends were trimmed by 3 bases and 5 bases, with 8 bases remaining between them. The CDR3 is made up of 13 amino acids. CDR3 nucleotide sequence: TGCGCCAGCAGCTCGCGGGAAAATGAAAAACTGTTTTTT. Translated, it gives CASSSRENEKLFF. The variable domain in full, with the rest retrieved from reference TRBV5-1 and TRBJ1-4, is KAGVTQTPRYLIKTRGQQVTLSCSPISGHRSVSWYQQTPGQGLQFLFEYFSETQRNKGNFPGRFSGRQFSNSRSEMNVSTLELGDSALYLCASSSRENEKLFFGSGTQLSVL.

This clone has only a few counts. The V call is TRBV7-9, the J call TRBJ2-7; D is unresolved. Germline CDR1 SEHNR, CDR2 FQNEAQ (reference sequence). The CDR3 spans 13 residues. Trimming left V 1 base short and J 2 bases short, with 6 bases between. The CDR3 sequence: CASSLVSAYEQYF. The CDR3, as DNA: TGTGCCAGCAGCTTAGTAAGCGCCTACGAGCAGTACTTC.

This chain uses TRBV7-6 with TRBJ2-1, with 7 bases matching TRBD2. This CDR3 has 16 amino acids. Trimming removed 5 bases from V and 0 bases from J; junction bases left unmatched: 7. The V gene's germline CDR1 is SGHVS and CDR2 FNYEAQ. The CDR3 protein is CASSPGKRDSYNEQFF. The CDR3 nucleotides read TGTGCCAGCAGCCCCGGCAAGCGGGACTCCTACAATGAGCAGTTCTTC.

The V call is TRBV14, the J call TRBJ1-1, with unresolved D. Germline values: CDR1 SGHDN, CDR2 FVKESK. There are 13 residues in the CDR3. The ends were cut back, 2 bases at V and 10 bases at J, with 14 bases in the middle. The CDR3 here is CASSQNTDFGAFF. The CDR3 nucleotides are TGTGCCAGCAGCCAAAACACCGACTTCGGAGCTTTCTTT.

The chain is built from TRBV6-5 and TRBJ2-2; D possibly corresponds to TRBD2 (7 bases). The CDR3 has 16 residues. Looked up from germline, CDR1 is MNHEY and CDR2 is SVGAGI. Trimming took off 0 bases at V and 4 bases at J, with 12 bases between the two ends. The CDR3 nucleotides read TGTGCCAGCAGTTACTCGCTAGGGGGGGGCACCGGGGAGCTGTTTTTT. It encodes CASSYSLGGGTGELFF.

This rearrangement joins TRBV18 to TRBJ2-3; weak D call: TRBD1 (6 bases). This CDR3 spans 15 amino acids. In germline, CDR1 is KGHSH, CDR2 LQKENI. V gave up 3 bases and J gave up 4 bases, with 14 bases separating them. The CDR3, as DNA: TGTGCCAGCTCACCCCGGGCTACAGGGTCAGATACGCAGTATTTT. Amino acid sequence: CASSPRATGSDTQYF.

CDR3 amino acids: CASSLGQTYGYTF. DNA for the CDR3: TGTGCCAGCAGCTTAGGACAGACTTATGGCTACACCTTC. The J gene is TRBJ1-2, the V gene TRBV7-9; tentatively, D is TRBD1 (5 bases). This CDR3 contains 13 residues. Germline CDR1 reads SEHNR; CDR2 reads FQNEAQ (reference sequence). V shed 1 base and J shed 5 bases, with 8 bases lying between them.

J is TRBJ2-7 and V is TRBV19, with a possible D match to TRBD2 (5 bases). Germline V gives CDR1 LNHDA, CDR2 SQIVND (reference sequence). V gave up 1 base and J gave up 2 bases, with 15 bases separating them. This CDR3 has 16 amino acids. The CDR3 is CASSIGYSGNPYEQYF. CDR3 coding DNA: TGTGCCAGTAGTATAGGGTACAGCGGCAACCCCTACGAGCAGTACTTC.

This chain uses TRBV9 with TRBJ2-1; D may be TRBD1 (6 bases). The CDR3 is made up of 15 amino acids. Trimming left V 3 bases short and J 3 bases short, with 13 bases between. Germline CDR1 and CDR2: SGDLS and YYNGEE. The CDR3 is CASSAPGHLYNEQFF. DNA for the CDR3: TGTGCCAGCAGCGCTCCGGGACACCTCTACAATGAGCAGTTCTTC.

This clone appeared once. The chain recombines TRBV20-1 with TRBJ1-5; tentative D call: TRBD1 (6 bases). The ends were cut back, 3 bases at V and 8 bases at J, with 11 bases in the middle. CDR1 is DFQATT, CDR2 SNEGSKA, per germline (reference sequence). The CDR3 totals 12 residues. The CDR3 sequence is CSASRGYEPQHF. The CDR3 DNA reads as TGCAGTGCTAGTAGGGGGTATGAGCCCCAGCATTTT.

The CDR3 is CASTQGHLETEAFF. For the CDR3, the DNA is TGTGCCAGTACTCAGGGGCATTTGGAAACTGAAGCTTTCTTT. This chain connects TRBV19 to TRBJ1-1; the D gene is possibly TRBD1 (6 bases). The CDR3 spans 14 residues. CDR1 LNHDA and CDR2 SQIVND come from the germline V gene (reference sequence). V was cut by 7 bases and J by 5 bases, with 17 bases left in between.

This clone was counted a few times. A junction end diverges from the germline sequence, so it may reflect a read error. The chain links TRBV10-3 to TRBJ1-6, with D tentatively TRBD1 (6 bases). This CDR3 is 13 amino acids long. In germline, CDR1 is ENHRY, CDR2 SYGVKD. In DNA form, the CDR3 reads TGTGCCGTCAGACAGGACGTCAATTCACCCCTCCACTTT. Translation gives CAVRQDVNSPLHF.

The chain links TRBV6-5 to TRBJ2-2; D may be TRBD2 (6 bases). The CDR3 sequence is 15 residues long. Germline V gene sequence: CDR1 MNHEY, CDR2 SVGAGI. V was cut by 6 bases and J by 0 bases, with 11 bases left in between. This CDR3 reads CASSAGRSNTGELFF. DNA of the CDR3: TGTGCCAGCAGCGCGGGACGGTCGAACACCGGGGAGCTGTTTTTT.

This clone was seen only once. Just one base apart from a much larger clone, this may be a read error. The chain recombines TRBV3-1 (or the pseudogene TRBV3-2) with TRBJ1-1; 9 positions match TRBD1. V shed 5 bases, J shed 1 base, and the junction held 2 bases outside the gene matches. The CDR3 totals 14 residues. Germline V gives CDR1 LGHDT, CDR2 YNNKEL (reference sequence). The CDR3 spells CASSSTGGNTEAFF. The CDR3 bases are TGTGCCAGCAGCTCGACAGGGGGGAACACTGAAGCTTTCTTT.

This rearrangement joins TRBV20-1 to TRBJ2-2; D might be TRBD1 (6 bases). The CDR3 covers 14 residues. The V and J ends lost 3 bases and 0 bases respectively, with 8 bases between them. The germline V gene has CDR1 DFQATT and CDR2 SNEGSKA (reference sequence). DNA of the CDR3: TGCAGTGCTAGTACAGGGACGAACACCGGGGAGCTGTTTTTT. The encoded protein is CSASTGTNTGELFF.

CDR3 sequence reads: CASSLNRGYEQYF. The CDR3 DNA reads as TGTGCCAGCTCACTTAACAGGGGTTACGAGCAGTACTTC. This chain uses TRBV18 with TRBJ2-7; TRBD1 matches at 7 bases. With 4 bases clipped from V and 4 bases from J, the junction kept 4 bases outside the gene matches. The CDR3 consists of 13 residues. CDR1 is KGHSH, CDR2 LQKENI, per germline.

The CDR3 loop is CSVEENLGGTGSYEQYF. The DNA for the CDR3 is TGCAGCGTTGAAGAAAATCTCGGCGGGACAGGGTCGTACGAGCAGTACTTC. The V gene is TRBV29-1, the J gene TRBJ2-7; 9 bases match TRBD1. CDR3 length equals 17 residues. With V trimmed by 0 bases and J by 4 bases, 13 bases remained unmatched. CDR1 is SQVTM, CDR2 ANQGSEA, per germline.